A selection of T cell receptor beta chains follows, all from one sample in a study of blood T cell repertoires in COVID-19. Sequencing used immunoSEQ multiplex PCR; TCRdb keeps in-frame clones, though not all of them. The data show over 130,000 clones, over 80% seen once. The sample was peripheral blood. All receptors derive from a man aged 55-75 years with active or convalescent COVID-19. Both conserved end residues are trimmed from each CDR3. The order of the fields is J gene, V gene, CDR3 protein.

j_call: TRBJ2-1
v_call: TRBV4-3
cdr3_aa: ASSQDRDIVTEQF

j_call: TRBJ2-7
v_call: TRBV25-1
cdr3_aa: ASSGSGRVRSYEQY

j_call: TRBJ1-6
v_call: TRBV27
cdr3_aa: ASSLSRKRTGGSNSPLH

j_call: TRBJ2-7
v_call: TRBV28
cdr3_aa: ASSLRTSGSYYEQY

j_call: TRBJ2-1
v_call: TRBV27
cdr3_aa: ASSLDTRLAAMF

j_call: TRBJ1-6
v_call: TRBV10-2
cdr3_aa: ASSGRSYNSPLH

j_call: TRBJ1-4
v_call: TRBV5-8
cdr3_aa: ASSLSQGVSTNEKLF

j_call: TRBJ1-4
v_call: TRBV10-3
cdr3_aa: AISEDRVNEKLF

j_call: TRBJ1-1
v_call: TRBV4-1
cdr3_aa: ASSQDPAGRYSNTEAF

j_call: TRBJ2-2
v_call: TRBV10-1
cdr3_aa: ASSESSVGTGELF

j_call: TRBJ2-5
v_call: TRBV7-9
cdr3_aa: ASSLNVLSERETQY

j_call: TRBJ2-7
v_call: TRBV3-1/TRBV3-2
cdr3_aa: ASSRSGSRPEQY

j_call: TRBJ1-1
v_call: TRBV7-6
cdr3_aa: ASSPTGMNTEAF

j_call: TRBJ2-3
v_call: TRBV19
cdr3_aa: ASSIDPGGSADTQY

j_call: TRBJ2-2
v_call: TRBV9
cdr3_aa: ASSPSGGPRVGELF

j_call: TRBJ2-5
v_call: TRBV9
cdr3_aa: ASSVETGGSLETQY

j_call: TRBJ2-7
v_call: TRBV6-5
cdr3_aa: ASSLDGRGTYEQY

j_call: TRBJ1-2
v_call: TRBV7-2
cdr3_aa: ASSLGQGLGYT

j_call: TRBJ2-2
v_call: TRBV30
cdr3_aa: ALENGGRALGGELF

j_call: TRBJ2-1
v_call: TRBV2
cdr3_aa: ATNPYPWPNEQF

j_call: TRBJ1-1
v_call: TRBV6-5
cdr3_aa: ASSRDRGRPEAF

j_call: TRBJ1-5
v_call: TRBV24-1
cdr3_aa: ATSEGSLGNQPQH

j_call: TRBJ2-6
v_call: TRBV28
cdr3_aa: ASTMSSGANVLT

j_call: TRBJ2-7
v_call: TRBV7-2
cdr3_aa: ASSYPGQGDEQY

j_call: TRBJ2-7
v_call: TRBV9
cdr3_aa: ASSAQGAYEQY

j_call: TRBJ2-3
v_call: TRBV2
cdr3_aa: ASSPNTDTQY

j_call: TRBJ1-2
v_call: TRBV30
cdr3_aa: AWSPRQGSGYT

j_call: TRBJ1-6
v_call: TRBV9
cdr3_aa: ASSRTESSYNSPLH

j_call: TRBJ2-1
v_call: TRBV12-3/TRBV12-4
cdr3_aa: ASSLVRLNEQF

j_call: TRBJ2-3
v_call: TRBV6-4
cdr3_aa: ASSDSPRSGRAKDTQY

j_call: TRBJ2-7
v_call: TRBV28
cdr3_aa: ASSPSGLQSSYEQY

j_call: TRBJ2-6
v_call: TRBV11-2
cdr3_aa: ASSIEPGANVLT

j_call: TRBJ1-1
v_call: TRBV6-5
cdr3_aa: ASQDRLNTEAF